These T cell receptor beta chains were read from a single sample in a study of blood T cell repertoires in COVID-19. Clones were read by immunoSEQ multiplex PCR, and TCRdb kept only the in-frame ones, dropping some. The data hold some 670,000 clones, with 85% to 90% observed a single time. Sample: peripheral blood. These receptors were collected from a woman aged 18-29 years with acute or convalescent COVID-19. Each CDR3 is given with its conserved first and last residue. A D gene is named only where the DNA matches it firmly. The size entry is marked missing in some rows and otherwise reads once, few, many or a size class.

D gene: TRBD1
V gene: TRBV9
clone size: -
J gene: TRBJ2-3
CDR3 DNA: TGTGCCAGCAGCGTAAGGGGGCCCCGAGCAGATACGCAGTATTTT
CDR3 protein: CASSVRGPRADTQYF

D gene: -
V gene: TRBV24-1
clone size: -
J gene: TRBJ1-1
CDR3 DNA: TGTGCCACCAGTGACGGAGACACTGAAGCTTTCTTT
CDR3 protein: CATSDGDTEAFF

D gene: TRBD1
V gene: TRBV2
clone size: -
J gene: TRBJ1-2
CDR3 DNA: TGTGCCAGCAGAAACGGACAGGCTCTCTATGGCTACACCTTC
CDR3 protein: CASRNGQALYGYTF

D gene: -
V gene: TRBV6-6
clone size: -
J gene: TRBJ2-5
CDR3 DNA: TGTGCCAGCAGTGACCCACACACGGGCCAAGAGACCCAGTACTTC
CDR3 protein: CASSDPHTGQETQYF

D gene: TRBD1
V gene: TRBV13
clone size: -
J gene: TRBJ1-1
CDR3 DNA: TGTGCCAGCAGCTCCACAGGGGGGTACACTGAAGCTTTCTTT
CDR3 protein: CASSSTGGYTEAFF

D gene: -
V gene: TRBV5-8
clone size: -
J gene: TRBJ1-2
CDR3 DNA: TGTGCCAGCAGCCGAAGCCGACAGTACTATGGCTACACCTTC
CDR3 protein: CASSRSRQYYGYTF

D gene: TRBD1
V gene: TRBV18
clone size: -
J gene: TRBJ1-6
CDR3 DNA: TGTGCCAGCTCACCGGAGGGGGCCTACTCCTATAATTCACCCCTCCACTTT
CDR3 protein: CASSPEGAYSYNSPLHF

D gene: -
V gene: TRBV2
clone size: -
J gene: TRBJ1-3
CDR3 DNA: TGTGCCAGCAGTGAGGGCCCTCTCTCTGGAAACACCATATATTTT
CDR3 protein: CASSEGPLSGNTIYF

D gene: TRBD1
V gene: TRBV11-2
clone size: -
J gene: TRBJ2-2
CDR3 DNA: TGTGCCAGCAGCTCGACAGGGGCTGTTGTCGGGGAGCTGTTTTTT
CDR3 protein: CASSSTGAVVGELFF

D gene: -
V gene: TRBV5-1
clone size: -
J gene: TRBJ2-2
CDR3 DNA: TGCGCCAGCAGCTCAACTCCGAACACCGGGGAGCTGTTTTTT
CDR3 protein: CASSSTPNTGELFF

D gene: -
V gene: TRBV28
clone size: -
J gene: TRBJ1-3
CDR3 DNA: TGTGCCAGCGGGGGGAGTACTCTCTCTGGAAACACCATATATTTT
CDR3 protein: CASGGSTLSGNTIYF

D gene: -
V gene: TRBV19
clone size: -
J gene: TRBJ1-2
CDR3 DNA: TGTGCCAGTAGTATCCCCGGCTATGGCTACACCTTC
CDR3 protein: CASSIPGYGYTF

D gene: TRBD1
V gene: TRBV6-4
clone size: -
J gene: TRBJ1-2
CDR3 DNA: TGTGCCAGCAGTGACGGGGGGGGGACAGGGAACGGCTACACCTTC
CDR3 protein: CASSDGGGTGNGYTF

D gene: -
V gene: TRBV21-1
clone size: -
J gene: TRBJ1-5
CDR3 DNA: TGTGCCAGCAGCCAGGACAGGTTCGAAGAACAGCCCCAGCATTTT
CDR3 protein: CASSQDRFEEQPQHF

D gene: TRBD1
V gene: TRBV2
clone size: -
J gene: TRBJ1-2
CDR3 DNA: TGTGCCAGCCACCGACAGGGCGGATATGGCTACACCTTC
CDR3 protein: CASHRQGGYGYTF

D gene: -
V gene: TRBV29-1
clone size: -
J gene: TRBJ1-2
CDR3 DNA: TGCAGCGTTGTAGCAGGGGATAGCAATGGCTACACCTTC
CDR3 protein: CSVVAGDSNGYTF

D gene: -
V gene: TRBV9
clone size: once
J gene: TRBJ2-5
CDR3 DNA: TGTGCCAGCAGCGTATTCAGCCAAGAGACCCAGTACTTC
CDR3 protein: CASSVFSQETQYF

D gene: TRBD1
V gene: TRBV7-9
clone size: -
J gene: TRBJ1-1
CDR3 DNA: TGTGCCAGCAGCTCGGACAGGTTCTCGAACACTGAAGCTTTCTTT
CDR3 protein: CASSSDRFSNTEAFF

D gene: TRBD1
V gene: TRBV27
clone size: -
J gene: TRBJ2-7
CDR3 DNA: TGTGCCAGTTGGGACAGCTCCTACGAGCAGTACTTC
CDR3 protein: CASWDSSYEQYF

D gene: TRBD1
V gene: TRBV2
clone size: once
J gene: TRBJ1-2
CDR3 DNA: TGTGCCAGCAGGGGACAGGGCTCGGGGGGCTACACCTTC
CDR3 protein: CASRGQGSGGYTF